This passage covers 29 T cell receptor beta chains from one sample sequenced in a study of beta chain features in type 1 diabetes (dated 2018 in TCRdb). To prepare the library, the immunoSEQ multiplex PCR assay was applied. The High Capacity cDNA Reverse Transcription Kit was used to reverse transcribe all of the isolated RNA, meaning that expressed TCRB transcripts were what got sequenced. Imported from immuneACCESS, the table was reduced by TCRdb to in-frame sequences with V and J called. These copies leave out some clones; in studies compared against another copy, an unresolved V gene accounts for under half, and the cause of the remainder is not known. For this sample there are 120,000 to 150,000 clones; about 50% appear just once. Of the sample, roughly 0.42% is held by the ten largest clones. The sample comprised Tregs from blood. The cell subset or site label, as the study defines it: regulatory CD4+ T cells. These receptors came from a man between 18 and 35 years old in good health.

CDR3 sequence: CASSLLTVYQETQYF. In DNA form, the CDR3 reads TGTGCCAGCAGCTTACTGACAGTGTACCAAGAGACCCAGTACTTC. This chain links TRBV11-1 with TRBJ2-5; maybe TRBD1 (5 bases). The germline gives CDR1 SGHAT, CDR2 FQDESV (reference sequence). This CDR3 spans 15 amino acids. The germline V and J ends were trimmed by 2 bases and 0 bases, with 10 bases remaining between them.

The chain uses TRBV4-2 and TRBJ1-6; D gene unclear. This CDR3 spans 14 amino acids. The germline V gene has CDR1 LGHNA and CDR2 YNFKEQ. V gave up 0 bases and J gave up 7 bases, with 7 bases separating them. This CDR3 reads CASSQELRNSPLHF. The CDR3 region has the DNA TGTGCCAGCAGCCAAGAATTGAGGAATTCACCCCTCCACTTT.

This chain uses TRBV11-3 with TRBJ2-6; 7 positions match TRBD2. Trimming cost V 5 bases and J 4 bases; bases outside gene matches: 8. The CDR3 is made up of 16 amino acids. Germline CDR1 reads SGHNT; CDR2 reads YENEEA. The CDR3 here is CASSQRTRSGANVLTF. The CDR3 region has the DNA TGTGCCAGCAGCCAGCGGACTAGGTCGGGGGCCAACGTCCTGACTTTC.

The chain has TRBV7-3 and TRBJ2-5, with a possible D match to TRBD2 (7 bases). Trimming pared 1 base from V and 5 bases from J, leaving 17 bases between. CDR3 size: 16 residues. The germline gives CDR1 SGHTA, CDR2 FQGTGA. The CDR3 sequence is CASSLIGGGRGETQYF. CDR3 bases: TGTGCCAGCAGCTTAATAGGCGGGGGCCGAGGGGAGACCCAGTACTTC.

This chain uses TRBV5-5 with TRBJ2-1; D gene uncertain. The CDR3 consists of 15 residues. Germline values: CDR1 SGHKS, CDR2 YYEKEE (reference sequence). The V and J ends lost 0 bases and 0 bases respectively, with 7 bases between them. The CDR3 sequence: CASSLGQASYNEQFF. The CDR3 nucleotides read TGTGCCAGCAGCTTGGGGCAGGCCTCCTACAATGAGCAGTTCTTC. Using reference TRBV5-5 and TRBJ2-1 for the parts outside the CDR3, the full variable domain is DAGVTQSPTHLIKTRGQQVTLRCSPISGHKSVSWYQQVLGQGPQFIFQYYEKEERGRGNFPDRFSARQFPNYSSELNVNALLLGDSALYLCASSLGQASYNEQFFGPGTRLTVL.

The rearrangement joins TRBV7-9 to TRBJ1-2, with D possibly TRBD1 on 6 matching bases. The V end lost 5 bases, the J end lost 8 bases, and 15 bases lay between the germline ends. Germline CDR1 is SEHNR and CDR2 is FQNEAQ (reference sequence). CDR3 length: 13 residues. CDR3 sequence: CASSVTNRVGYTF. The CDR3 bases are TGTGCCAGCAGCGTGACCAACAGGGTCGGCTACACCTTC. The full variable domain, completed using reference TRBV7-9 and TRBJ1-2, is DTGVSQNPRHKITKRGQNVTFRCDPISEHNRLYWYRQTLGQGPEFLTYFQNEAQLEKSRLLSDRFSAERPKGSFSTLEIQRTEQGDSAMYLCASSVTNRVGYTFGSGTRLTVV.

This chain connects TRBV4-3 to TRBJ1-2, with D possibly matching TRBD1 (6 bases). Germline-derived CDR1 and CDR2 are LGHNA and YSLEER. V lost 0 bases to trimming and J lost 7 bases, with 15 bases between them. The length of the CDR3 is 15 residues. DNA of the CDR3: TGCGCCAGCAGCCAAGACCTCCGACAGGACTCTGGCTACACCTTC. It yields the protein CASSQDLRQDSGYTF.

The J gene is TRBJ2-2, the V gene TRBV18; 9 bases match TRBD1. The germline V gene has CDR1 KGHSH and CDR2 LQKENI. V lost 3 bases and J lost 4; bases outside the gene matches: 6. The CDR3 extends over 16 amino acids. CDR3 sequence reads: CASSPRGQGVTGELFF. CDR3 DNA sequence: TGTGCCAGCTCACCCAGGGGACAGGGTGTCACCGGGGAGCTGTTTTTT.

This rearrangement joins TRBV5-1 to TRBJ2-1, with D tentatively TRBD1 (6 bases). Germline CDR1 SGHRS, CDR2 YFSETQ. This CDR3 has 15 amino acids. Between the trimmed V and J ends, which lost 4 bases and 4 bases, there was a span of 15 bases. CDR3 sequence reads: CASSTERTAYNEQFF. CDR3 bases: TGCGCCAGCAGCACCGAACGGACAGCGTACAATGAGCAGTTCTTC.

This clone was seen more than once but under ten times. This chain connects TRBV11-2 to TRBJ1-2, with TRBD1 identical over 8 bases. This CDR3 comprises 16 residues. Looked up from germline, CDR1 is SGHAT and CDR2 is FQNNGV. The V segment lost 1 base and the J segment 7 bases; nucleotides outside the gene matches: 11. The CDR3 nucleotides read TGTGCCAGCAGCTTAGTTCTAGGACAGGGATCTGGTGGCTACACCTTC. It codes for CASSLVLGQGSGGYTF.

This clone was found a few times. V gene TRBV6-1 combines with J gene TRBJ2-7; tentative D call: TRBD1 (6 bases). Germline V gene lookup returns CDR1 MNHNS and CDR2 SASEGT. V gave up 4 bases and J gave up 2 bases, with 12 bases separating them. The CDR3 extends over 14 amino acids. The CDR3 spells CASSVQGAAYEQYF. The CDR3 DNA reads as TGTGCCAGCAGTGTACAGGGAGCGGCCTACGAGCAGTACTTC.

The chain joins TRBV11-3 to TRBJ2-5, with 9 bases fitting TRBD2. There are 17 residues in the CDR3. Germline-derived CDR1 and CDR2 are SGHNT and YENEEA. V was pared by 4 bases and J by 4 bases, with 13 bases of the junction left unmatched. The CDR3 DNA follows: TGTGCCAGCAGCTCAGGGAGGGCTAGCGGGGCTTCAGAGACCCAGTACTTC. Its translation: CASSSGRASGASETQYF.

V usage is TRBV2 and J usage is TRBJ1-1; D gene unclear. The CDR3 runs 13 residues. The germline V gene has CDR1 SNHLY and CDR2 FYNNEI. Trimming removed 7 bases at V and 1 base at J, with 10 bases between. For the CDR3, the DNA is TGTGCCAGCAAAGCGGAACCGAACACTGAAGCTTTCTTT. This gives the protein CASKAEPNTEAFF.

The chain employs TRBV10-3 and TRBJ1-2; TRBD1 matches at 7 bases. Germline assignment: CDR1 ENHRY and CDR2 SYGVKD. CDR3 length: 15 amino acids. V lost 4 bases to trimming and J lost 0 bases; unmatched junction nucleotides: 5. This CDR3 is CAISGTGTANYGYTF. The CDR3 DNA reads as TGTGCCATCAGTGGGACAGGAACAGCTAACTATGGCTACACCTTC.

V usage is TRBV18 and J usage is TRBJ2-3; D gene ambiguous. With 0 bases removed from V and 5 bases from J, the gap between germline ends came to 6 bases. The CDR3 length is 13 residues. Germline V gene data show CDR1 as KGHSH and CDR2 as LQKENI. The CDR3, as DNA: TGTGCCAGCTCACCACCGATCGGAGATACGCAGTATTTT. It translates to CASSPPIGDTQYF.

J is TRBJ2-7 and V is TRBV7-6, with D hard to call. Germline V gives CDR1 SGHVS, CDR2 FNYEAQ. Trimming removed 6 bases at V and 0 bases at J, with 12 bases between. This CDR3 is 14 amino acids long. CDR3 sequence reads: CASREQQSSYEQYF. CDR3 nucleotides: TGTGCCAGCAGGGAACAGCAGAGCTCCTACGAGCAGTACTTC.

The table lists this clone with a few counts. The rearrangement uses TRBV6-1 and TRBJ2-7; possibly TRBD2 for D (6 bases). V was pared by 5 bases and J by 4 bases, with 18 bases between. Germline CDR1 MNHNS, CDR2 SASEGT. This CDR3 contains 15 residues. CDR3 bases: TGTGCCAGCAGTCCCGGCCCGCGGGGAGAATACGAGCAGTACTTC. Translated, it gives CASSPGPRGEYEQYF.

V and J are TRBV13 and TRBJ2-7, with 9 bases that match TRBD2. After removal of 9 bases from V and 0 bases from J, the junction contained 3 bases not matched to a gene. Per the germline V gene, CDR1 is PRHDT and CDR2 is FYEKMQ (reference sequence). This CDR3 is built from 13 residues. CDR3 amino acids: CASRRGGSYEQYF. The CDR3 bases are TGTGCCAGTCGGCGGGGGGGCTCCTACGAGCAGTACTTC.

V is TRBV30 and J is TRBJ1-1, with D possibly being TRBD1 (6 bases). The CDR3 length is 14 residues. V lost 5 bases to trimming and J lost 0 bases, with 13 bases between them. The germline V gene encodes CDR1 GTSNPN and CDR2 SVGIG (reference sequence). CDR3 loop: CAWDQGPVNTEAFF. The CDR3 nucleotides read TGTGCCTGGGATCAGGGGCCGGTGAACACTGAAGCTTTCTTT.

This clone was detected only a few times. V usage is TRBV7-2 and J usage is TRBJ1-4, with TRBD1 matching 10 bases. The V gene's germline CDR1 is SGHTA and CDR2 FQGNSA. J lost 5 bases, V lost 1 base, and 1 base had no gene match. This CDR3 comprises 15 residues. DNA for the CDR3: TGTGCCAGCAGCTTAGGGGGACAGGGGAATGAAAAACTGTTTTTT. Encoded protein: CASSLGGQGNEKLFF.

The rearrangement links TRBV7-9 to TRBJ2-2, with 10 bases matching TRBD1. Germline V gene sequence: CDR1 SEHNR, CDR2 FQNEAQ (reference sequence). CDR3 size: 15 residues. Trimming cost V 5 bases and J 3 bases; bases outside gene matches: 3. Here the CDR3 DNA reads TGTGCCAGCAGCGGGACAGGGGACCACACCGGGGAGCTGTTTTTT. Its protein is CASSGTGDHTGELFF.

V usage is TRBV6-6 and J usage is TRBJ1-2; tentative D call: TRBD1 (6 bases). Trimming removed 5 bases from V and 5 bases from J, with 12 bases in between. Germline V gene sequence: CDR1 MNHNY, CDR2 SVGAGI (reference sequence). The CDR3 has 13 amino acids. This CDR3 reads CASSTPGAYGYTF. The CDR3 DNA reads TGTGCCAGCAGTACACCAGGGGCATATGGCTACACCTTC.

V is TRBV7-2 and J is TRBJ1-2; 9 bases agree with TRBD1. The germline V gene encodes CDR1 SGHTA and CDR2 FQGNSA. The CDR3 consists of 16 residues. Unmatched junction bases numbered 11, after V lost 5 bases and J lost 4 bases. The CDR3 protein is CASSELGTGTRYGYTF. The CDR3, as DNA: TGTGCCAGCAGCGAACTAGGGACAGGGACGCGCTATGGCTACACCTTC.

This clone was counted a few times. The chain combines TRBV30 with TRBJ2-5; 9 bases agree with TRBD1. Near its end, the DNA agrees better with TRBJ2-7, so the J call may be wrong. The germline V gene encodes CDR1 GTSNPN and CDR2 SVGIG (reference sequence). This CDR3 comprises 15 residues. Written as DNA, the CDR3 is TGTGCCTGGAGTTGGGGACAGGGAAGTAGCCACGAGCAGTACTTC. Translated: CAWSWGQGSSHEQYF.

This chain joins TRBV7-6 and TRBJ2-1; 10 nucleotides match TRBD2. This CDR3 has 13 residues. Trimming removed 5 bases from V and 9 bases from J; junction bases left unmatched: 4. In germline, CDR1 is SGHVS, CDR2 FNYEAQ. The CDR3 region is CASSLGLAREQFF. CDR3 nucleotide sequence: TGTGCCAGCAGCCTGGGACTAGCGCGTGAGCAGTTCTTC.

The chain couples TRBV6-1 to TRBJ2-2; TRBD1 agrees at 8 bases. The V gene's germline CDR1 is MNHNS and CDR2 SASEGT. Germline trimming cut 2 bases from V and 4 bases from J; bases unmatched to any gene: 6. The CDR3 has 16 amino acids. As DNA, the CDR3 is TGTGCCAGCAGTGAACCCAGGGGGCTTCTCACCGGGGAGCTGTTTTTT. It translates to CASSEPRGLLTGELFF.

The chain employs TRBV13 and TRBJ1-2; D is unresolved. The CDR3 length is 13 residues. Between the trimmed V and J ends, which lost 6 bases and 4 bases, there was a span of 12 bases. Germline V gene sequence: CDR1 PRHDT, CDR2 FYEKMQ (reference sequence). The CDR3 sequence is CASRPTIPYGYTF. The CDR3 DNA reads as TGTGCCAGCAGGCCTACGATACCCTATGGCTACACCTTC.

The chain combines TRBV28 with TRBJ1-2; a possible D gene is TRBD1 (6 bases). Trimming took 2 bases from V and 4 from J, leaving 11 bases between them. The germline gives CDR1 MDHEN, CDR2 SYDVKM. This CDR3 has 14 amino acids. The CDR3 sequence: CASSLGGDTYGYTF. In DNA form, the CDR3 reads TGTGCCAGCAGTTTAGGGGGGGACACCTATGGCTACACCTTC.

This sequence joins TRBV18 and TRBJ1-5, with 7 bases matching TRBD1. The V and J ends lost 0 bases and 2 bases, in that order; junction bases with no gene match: 4. There are 16 residues in the CDR3. Per the germline V gene, CDR1 is KGHSH and CDR2 is LQKENI. The CDR3 DNA reads TGTGCCAGCTCACCACCGGCCAGGGGGGGCAATCAGCCCCAGCATTTT. Protein sequence: CASSPPARGGNQPQHF. Supplemented by reference TRBV18 and TRBJ1-5, the full variable domain reads NAGVMQNPRHLVRRRGQEARLRCSPMKGHSHVYWYRQLPEEGLKFMVYLQKENIIDESGMPKERFSAEFPKEGPSILRIQQVVRGDSAAYFCASSPPARGGNQPQHFGDGTRLSIL.